This T cell receptor (beta chain) is drawn from a study of blood T cell repertoires in COVID-19. About the study: The samples span acute and convalescent COVID-19 from the United States, Italy and Spain.

Profiling relied on immunoSEQ multiplex PCR, and the TCRdb table lists in-frame clones only, not all of them. This table has 150,000 or so clones, about four fifths appearing once. CDR1 is LGHNT and CDR2 is FRNRAP in the germline V gene. V shed 1 base and J shed 6 bases, with 14 bases lying between them. The CDR3 is made up of 15 amino acids. The source is a man over 45 who had recovered from COVID-19. The chain uses TRBV12-5 and TRBJ2-3, with D possibly TRBD1 on 6 matching bases. Sequencing input: PBMCs or T cells enriched from blood (not recorded which). The CDR3 spells CASGLGQGLVDTQYF. CDR3 in DNA: TGTGCTAGTGGTTTGGGTCAGGGGTTGGTGGATACGCAGTATTTT.